This T cell receptor beta chain was captured by sequencing in a study of blood T cells in healthy people across ages. This CDR3 has 16 residues. J lost 1 base, V lost 4 bases, and 8 bases had no gene match. CDR1 and CDR2 from the germline V gene are SGHTA and FQGNSA. Next came a second PCR, run for about 6 to 12 cycles, which used a sample-barcoded 5' primer along with a J-beta primer mix. One entry per CDR3 protein results from TCRdb running MiXCR on the 5' RACE reads. The sample yields about 1,400,000 distinct CDR3 sequences, 42% seen once. This clonotype has just one count. The source is a woman younger than 35 in good health. The chain is built from TRBV7-2 and TRBJ1-1, with 8 positions matching TRBD1. The sequenced sample consisted of blood. DNA for the CDR3: TGTGCCAGCAGCTCCTACCTAGACAGGGGGAACACTGAAGCTTTCTTT. Its translation: CASSSYLDRGNTEAFF.